Reported below is one T cell receptor (beta chain). This sample's TCRbeta library carried unique molecular identifier barcodes. MiXCR, run by TCRdb on the PCR reads, gives a single entry per CDR3 protein. The sample includes almost 400,000 distinct CDR3 sequences, about a fifth of them seen just once. CDR3 size: 17 residues. V lost 2 bases, J lost 3 bases, and 18 bases lay in between. Germline assignment: CDR1 SGHNT and CDR2 YENEEA. This entry belongs to a study of T-cell reconstitution after alpha-beta-depleted transplantation in children. The TCR comes from a human donor who donated a stem cell graft to a child with acute myeloid leukemia. The chain employs TRBV11-3 and TRBJ2-3, with D maybe TRBD2 (6 bases). The source was PBMCs from the stem cell graft donor, collected from the stem cell graft. CDR3 loop: CASSLSWVGAGTDTQYF. CDR3 DNA: TGTGCCAGCAGCTTAAGTTGGGTGGGCGCGGGAACAGATACGCAGTATTTT.